A single sample is the source of the 27 T cell receptor beta chains below, sequenced in a study of cytomegalovirus exposure and HLA in healthy donors. Clones were sequenced by immunoSEQ multiplex PCR, and TCRdb holds only the in-frame ones, with some missing. In the table there are about 140,000 clones, 86% of which are singletons. The material sequenced was PBMCs. Receptors were obtained from a man younger than 30 in good health and CMV-seronegative.

This chain links TRBV6-1 with TRBJ1-3; the D gene is possibly TRBD1 (5 bases). V lost 2 bases to trimming and J lost 0 bases, with 14 bases between them. The CDR3 length is 17 residues. The germline V gene has CDR1 MNHNS and CDR2 SASEGT. The CDR3 sequence is CASSERDWETSGNTIYF. CDR3 in DNA: TGTGCCAGCAGTGAAAGGGACTGGGAAACCTCTGGAAACACCATATATTTT.

The chain uses TRBV7-6 and TRBJ1-5, with unresolved D. Germline V CDR1 and CDR2: SGHVS, FNYEAQ. The length of the CDR3 is 12 residues. V dropped 2 bases and J dropped 6 bases, with 5 bases sitting between them. Here the CDR3 reads CASSLPSQPQHF. For the CDR3, the DNA is TGTGCCAGCAGCTTACCATCTCAGCCCCAGCATTTT.

V is TRBV6-4 and J is TRBJ2-1; 12 nucleotides agree with TRBD2. The CDR3 loop spans 16 amino acids. CDR1 MRHNA and CDR2 SNTAGT come from the germline V gene. V lost 6 bases and J lost 3; bases outside the gene matches: 6. CDR3 nucleotide sequence: TGTGCCAGCAGCGCTAGCGGGGGGGCCGGCTACAATGAGCAGTTCTTC. Translated, it gives CASSASGGAGYNEQFF.

The rearrangement uses TRBV7-7 and TRBJ2-5; the D gene is possibly TRBD1 (5 bases). V lost 2 bases to trimming and J lost 2 bases, with 9 bases between them. Germline CDR1 reads SSHAT; CDR2 reads FNYEAQ (reference sequence). This CDR3 contains 14 residues. The CDR3: CASSLSPGQETQYF. Here the CDR3 DNA reads TGTGCCAGCAGCTTATCCCCAGGGCAAGAGACCCAGTACTTC.

The CDR3 region is CASSTQTGQQQETQYF. Written as DNA, the CDR3 is TGTGCCAGCAGCACCCAGACAGGGCAACAACAAGAGACCCAGTACTTC. V usage is TRBV11-2 and J usage is TRBJ2-5, with TRBD1 matching over 7 bases. Germline CDR1 and CDR2: SGHAT and FQNNGV. This CDR3 region has 16 residues. Trimming at V came to 5 bases and at J to 2 bases, leaving 11 bases not matched to a gene.

The CDR3 sequence: CASHLDGSTDTQYF. The CDR3, as DNA: TGTGCCAGCCACCTAGACGGAAGCACAGATACGCAGTATTTT. The V gene is TRBV28, the J gene TRBJ2-3; D is unclear. CDR1 MDHEN and CDR2 SYDVKM come from the germline V gene. Trimming took 8 bases from V and 0 from J, leaving 12 bases between them. The CDR3 spans 14 residues.

V is TRBV6-1 and J is TRBJ2-1; the D is unclear. The CDR3 loop spans 15 amino acids. Germline values: CDR1 MNHNS, CDR2 SASEGT. The V and J ends lost 6 bases and 0 bases respectively, with 12 bases between them. In nucleotides, the CDR3 is TGTGCCAGCAGGATACAGATTAGCTCCTACAATGAGCAGTTCTTC. It encodes CASRIQISSYNEQFF.

V gene TRBV7-2 combines with J gene TRBJ2-3; possibly TRBD2 for D (6 bases). V lost 3 bases and J 2 bases, leaving 9 bases between the germline ends. The CDR3 spans 14 residues. CDR1 and CDR2 from the germline V gene are SGHTA and FQGNSA. CDR3 DNA sequence: TGTGCCAGCAGCTTGGGACTTTCCACAGATACGCAGTATTTT. It is translated as CASSLGLSTDTQYF.

The chain links TRBV5-6 to TRBJ1-5; TRBD1 might be the D (5 bases). V lost 0 bases and J lost 5, with 12 bases in between. Germline CDR1 SGHDT, CDR2 YYEEEE. The CDR3 length is 15 residues. The CDR3 here is CASSLGAGQDQPQHF. For the CDR3, the DNA is TGTGCCAGCAGCTTGGGTGCAGGGCAGGATCAGCCCCAGCATTTT.

This chain links TRBV6-4 with TRBJ2-3, with 10 nucleotides matching TRBD2. Unmatched junction bases numbered 3, after V lost 5 bases and J lost 1 base. The CDR3 is 15 residues long. Germline V lookup: CDR1 MRHNA, CDR2 SNTAGT. The CDR3 loop is CASSPGTSGTDTQYF. CDR3 DNA sequence: TGTGCCAGCAGTCCCGGGACTAGCGGCACAGATACGCAGTATTTT.

The chain joins TRBV28 to TRBJ1-5, with TRBD1 matching 9 bases. V was pared by 2 bases and J by 3 bases, with 11 bases of the junction left unmatched. Germline loops: CDR1 MDHEN, CDR2 SYDVKM. The CDR3 totals 18 residues. CDR3 region: CASSLRWTGDPPNQPQHF. For the CDR3, the DNA is TGTGCCAGCAGTTTAAGGTGGACAGGGGATCCCCCCAATCAGCCCCAGCATTTT.

The chain is built from TRBV18 and TRBJ2-2; TRBD1 is a possible D gene (6 bases). V lost 1 base and J 6 bases, leaving 15 bases between the germline ends. This CDR3 has 16 residues. Germline lookup yields CDR1 KGHSH and CDR2 LQKENI. The CDR3 loop reads CASSPLGRGLAGELFF. The CDR3 region has the DNA TGTGCCAGCTCACCACTCGGAAGGGGGTTAGCCGGGGAGCTGTTTTTT.

This chain uses TRBV19 with TRBJ1-6; D not certain. The CDR3 consists of 14 residues. CDR1 is LNHDA and CDR2 is SQIVND in the germline V gene (reference sequence). The V end lost 3 bases, the J end lost 7 bases, and 10 bases lay between the germline ends. CDR3 DNA sequence: TGTGCCAGTAGTATCCAGTGGTGGAATTCACCCCTCCACTTT. It encodes CASSIQWWNSPLHF.

This chain uses TRBV25-1 with TRBJ1-2; tentatively, D is TRBD1 (6 bases). This CDR3 comprises 15 residues. Germline-derived CDR1 and CDR2 are MGHDK and SYGVNS. The V gene lost 2 bases and the J gene lost 4 bases, with 14 bases spanning the gap. The CDR3 sequence is CASSETGGPFYGYTF. The CDR3 DNA is TGTGCCAGCAGTGAAACGGGGGGCCCCTTCTATGGCTACACCTTC.

The chain joins TRBV5-6 to TRBJ1-2; 9 bases match TRBD1. CDR1 and CDR2 from the germline V gene are SGHDT and YYEEEE. The CDR3 totals 15 residues. V gave up 4 bases and J gave up 7 bases; unmatched junction bases: 11. The CDR3 nucleotides are TGTGCCAGCAGCCTCTTCCGGGACAGGGCGGGTGGCTACACCTTC. Its translation: CASSLFRDRAGGYTF.

The chain links TRBV2 to TRBJ2-7; 7 bases agree with TRBD1. Germline CDR1 SNHLY, CDR2 FYNNEI. The CDR3 has 15 amino acids. V was clipped by 2 bases and J by 0 bases; unmatched bases: 4. CDR3 protein: CASSEMGQSSYEQYF. Here the CDR3 DNA reads TGTGCCAGCAGTGAAATGGGACAGAGCTCCTACGAGCAGTACTTC.

The V gene is TRBV27, the J gene TRBJ2-2; TRBD1 matches 8 bases. CDR1 is MNHEY, CDR2 SMNVEV, per germline (reference sequence). The CDR3 covers 16 residues. With 3 bases clipped from V and 0 bases from J, the junction kept 3 bases outside the gene matches. The CDR3, as DNA: TGTGCCAGCAGTTTTTCGACAGGGGCGAACACCGGGGAGCTGTTTTTT. Its protein is CASSFSTGANTGELFF.

The V call is TRBV5-1, the J call TRBJ1-1, with no clear D. Trimming shortened V by 5 bases and J by 4 bases, and 18 bases separated the two germline ends. The germline CDR1 and CDR2 sequences are SGHRS and YFSETQ. There are 15 residues in the CDR3. The CDR3: CASRGPTEAVTEAFF. The CDR3 nucleotides are TGCGCCAGCAGAGGACCGACGGAGGCCGTCACTGAAGCTTTCTTT.

A note on this clone: The sample contains more than one DNA sequence encoding this CDR3. The chain recombines TRBV27 with TRBJ2-7; TRBD1 matches 9 bases. V lost 8 bases to trimming and J lost 2 bases; unmatched junction nucleotides: 10. The germline gives CDR1 MNHEY, CDR2 SMNVEV (reference sequence). CDR3 length: 15 residues. CDR3 region: CASSTPGQGTYEQYF. The CDR3 DNA sequence: TGTGCCAGCTCCACCCCGGGACAGGGCACCTACGAGCAGTACTTC.

This chain connects TRBV25-1 to TRBJ1-4; tentative D call: TRBD1 (5 bases). The germline V gene encodes CDR1 MGHDK and CDR2 SYGVNS. Between the trimmed V and J ends, which lost 6 bases and 0 bases, there was a span of 17 bases. This CDR3 has 17 amino acids. The chain's CDR3 is CASSPLQGQATNEKLFF. In nucleotides, the CDR3 is TGTGCCAGCAGCCCCTTGCAGGGCCAGGCAACTAATGAAAAACTGTTTTTT.

The rearrangement uses TRBV29-1 and TRBJ2-2; maybe TRBD1 (5 bases). Germline loops: CDR1 SQVTM, CDR2 ANQGSEA. The CDR3 covers 13 residues. V lost 3 bases and J lost 2, with 7 bases in between. Written as DNA, the CDR3 is TGCAGCGTTGACAGGGATAACACCGGGGAGCTGTTTTTT. It codes for CSVDRDNTGELFF.

V is TRBV19 and J is TRBJ1-2; maybe TRBD1 (5 bases). V was shortened by 3 bases and J by 0 bases, with 17 bases between the two germline ends. From germline, CDR1 is LNHDA and CDR2 SQIVND (reference sequence). The CDR3 covers 17 residues. As DNA, the CDR3 is TGTGCCAGTAGTATCTCCCCTGGCAGGGCGACTAACTATGGCTACACCTTC. Translated: CASSISPGRATNYGYTF.

This rearrangement joins TRBV7-8 to TRBJ2-6; no definite D call. V lost 4 bases, J lost 1 base, and 8 bases lay in between. This CDR3 contains 15 residues. Germline V gene sequence: CDR1 SGHVS, CDR2 FQNEAQ. CDR3 in amino acids: CASSYTSSGANVLTF. The CDR3 nucleotides read TGTGCCAGCAGCTACACCTCGTCTGGGGCCAACGTCCTGACTTTC.

The rearrangement joins TRBV6-6 to TRBJ2-7, with no clear D. The CDR3 is 15 amino acids. The V end lost 2 bases, the J end lost 2 bases, and 13 bases lay between the germline ends. In germline, CDR1 is MNHNY, CDR2 SVGAGI (reference sequence). The CDR3 is CASSYPGGSAYEQYF. The DNA of the CDR3 is TGTGCCAGCAGTTACCCTGGCGGATCAGCCTACGAGCAGTACTTC.

The gene calls are TRBV5-1 and TRBJ1-4, with 7 nucleotides matching TRBD1. This CDR3 is 14 amino acids long. Germline assignment: CDR1 SGHRS and CDR2 YFSETQ. With V trimmed by 4 bases and J by 10 bases, 10 bases remained unmatched. CDR3 region: CASSAQGGIGKLFF. DNA of the CDR3: TGCGCCAGCAGCGCTCAGGGGGGTATAGGAAAACTGTTTTTT. Using reference TRBV5-1 and TRBJ1-4 for the parts outside the CDR3, the full variable domain is KAGVTQTPRYLIKTRGQQVTLSCSPISGHRSVSWYQQTPGQGLQFLFEYFSETQRNKGNFPGRFSGRQFSNSRSEMNVSTLELGDSALYLCASSAQGGIGKLFFGSGTQLSVL.

The chain recombines TRBV28 with TRBJ2-7; D uncertain. Germline loops: CDR1 MDHEN, CDR2 SYDVKM. The V end lost 1 base, the J end lost 7 bases, and 8 bases lay between the germline ends. The CDR3 loop spans 12 amino acids. CDR3 sequence (DNA): TGTGCCAGCAGTTTATACCTGCGAGAGCAGTACTTC. Its translation: CASSLYLREQYF.

This clone was picked up one time. The chain couples TRBV5-1 to TRBJ2-1; 11 bases are shared with TRBD2. Germline CDR1 is SGHRS and CDR2 is YFSETQ. There are 14 residues in the CDR3. The V gene end was trimmed by 4 bases and the J gene end by 8 bases; junction bases not matched to a gene: 5. The CDR3 spells CASSPGLAVDEQFF. Here the CDR3 DNA reads TGCGCCAGCAGCCCGGGACTAGCGGTCGATGAGCAGTTCTTC.